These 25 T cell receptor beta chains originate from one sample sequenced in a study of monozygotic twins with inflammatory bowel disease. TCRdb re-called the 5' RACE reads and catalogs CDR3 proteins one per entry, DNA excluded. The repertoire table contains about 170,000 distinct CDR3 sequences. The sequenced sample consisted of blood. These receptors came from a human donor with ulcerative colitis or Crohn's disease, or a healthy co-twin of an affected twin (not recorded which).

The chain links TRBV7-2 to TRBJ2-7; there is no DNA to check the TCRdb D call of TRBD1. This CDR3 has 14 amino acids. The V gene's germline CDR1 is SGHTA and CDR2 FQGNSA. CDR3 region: CASSMTGRSYEQYF.

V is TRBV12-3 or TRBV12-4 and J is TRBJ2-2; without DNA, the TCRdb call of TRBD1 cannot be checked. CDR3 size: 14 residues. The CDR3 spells CASKDRTSTGELFF.

CDR3 in amino acids: CASSLGSYNEQFF. The rearrangement links TRBV28 to TRBJ2-1. This CDR3 has 13 residues. Germline values: CDR1 MDHEN, CDR2 SYDVKM.

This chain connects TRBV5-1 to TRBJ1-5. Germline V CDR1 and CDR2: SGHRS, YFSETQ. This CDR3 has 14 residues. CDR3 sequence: CASSADVRGQPQHF.

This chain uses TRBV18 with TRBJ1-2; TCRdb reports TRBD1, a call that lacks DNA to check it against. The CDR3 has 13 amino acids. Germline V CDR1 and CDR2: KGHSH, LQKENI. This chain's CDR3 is CASSPMAAAQYTF.

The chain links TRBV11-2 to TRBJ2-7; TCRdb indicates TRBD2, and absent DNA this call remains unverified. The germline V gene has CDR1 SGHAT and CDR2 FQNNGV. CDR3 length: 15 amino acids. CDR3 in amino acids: CASSLRIAQTYEQYF. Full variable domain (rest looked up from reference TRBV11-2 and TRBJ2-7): EAGVAQSPRYKIIEKRQSVAFWCNPISGHATLYWYQQILGQGPKLLIQFQNNGVVDDSQLPKDRFSAERLKGVDSTLKIQPAKLEDSAVYLCASSLRIAQTYEQYFGPGTRLTVT.

The CDR3 is CSARDFGTSGRQETQYF. V usage is TRBV20-1 and J usage is TRBJ2-5; TCRdb designates TRBD2, a call that cannot be tested without DNA. From germline, CDR1 is DFQATT and CDR2 SNEGSKA (reference sequence). The CDR3 length is 17 residues.

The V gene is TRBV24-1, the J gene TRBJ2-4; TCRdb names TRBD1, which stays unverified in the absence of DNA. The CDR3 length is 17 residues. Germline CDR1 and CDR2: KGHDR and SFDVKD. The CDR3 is CATSDSPGRGAADIQYF.

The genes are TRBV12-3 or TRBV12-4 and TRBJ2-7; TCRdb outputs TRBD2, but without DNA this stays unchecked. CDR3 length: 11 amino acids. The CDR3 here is CASSFGAIWDF.

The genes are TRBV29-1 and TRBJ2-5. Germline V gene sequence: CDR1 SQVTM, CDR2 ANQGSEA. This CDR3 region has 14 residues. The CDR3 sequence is CSVELGEIQETQYF.

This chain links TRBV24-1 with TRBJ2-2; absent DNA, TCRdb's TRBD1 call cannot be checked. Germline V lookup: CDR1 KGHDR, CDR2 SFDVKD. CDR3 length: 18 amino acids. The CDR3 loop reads CATSDLPAGTVNTGELFF.

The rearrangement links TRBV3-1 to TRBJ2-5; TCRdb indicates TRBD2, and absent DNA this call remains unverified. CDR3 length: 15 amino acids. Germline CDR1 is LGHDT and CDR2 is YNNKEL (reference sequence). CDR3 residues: CASTQGLAGQETQYF.

Here the CDR3 reads CASSWSGGYGYTF. This rearrangement joins TRBV5-6 to TRBJ1-2; the D call from TCRdb, TRBD1, cannot be confirmed without DNA. Germline V gives CDR1 SGHDT, CDR2 YYEEEE. This CDR3 is built from 13 residues. Using reference TRBV5-6 and TRBJ1-2 for the parts outside the CDR3, the full variable domain is DAGVTQSPTHLIKTRGQQVTLRCSPKSGHDTVSWYQQALGQGPQFIFQYYEEEERQRGNFPDRFSGHQFPNYSSELNVNALLLGDSALYLCASSWSGGYGYTFGSGTRLTVV.

CDR3 sequence: CASSSPFGRQGRTGELFF. The rearrangement links TRBV5-1 to TRBJ2-2; TCRdb's D call, TRBD1, is unchecked because there is no DNA. Germline-derived CDR1 and CDR2 are SGHRS and YFSETQ. This CDR3 contains 18 residues.

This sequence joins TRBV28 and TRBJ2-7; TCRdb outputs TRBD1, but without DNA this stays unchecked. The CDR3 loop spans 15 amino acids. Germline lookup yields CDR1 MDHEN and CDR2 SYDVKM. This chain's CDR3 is CASSWTGPISYEQYF.

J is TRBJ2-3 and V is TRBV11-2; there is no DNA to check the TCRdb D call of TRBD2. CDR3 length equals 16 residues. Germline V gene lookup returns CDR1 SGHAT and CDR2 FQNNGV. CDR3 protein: CASSWTSGSGTDTQYF. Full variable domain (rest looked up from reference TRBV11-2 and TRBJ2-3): EAGVAQSPRYKIIEKRQSVAFWCNPISGHATLYWYQQILGQGPKLLIQFQNNGVVDDSQLPKDRFSAERLKGVDSTLKIQPAKLEDSAVYLCASSWTSGSGTDTQYFGPGTRLTVL.

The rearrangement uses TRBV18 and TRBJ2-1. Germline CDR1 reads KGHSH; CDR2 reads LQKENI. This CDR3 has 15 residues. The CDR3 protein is CASSPPTSSYNEQFF.

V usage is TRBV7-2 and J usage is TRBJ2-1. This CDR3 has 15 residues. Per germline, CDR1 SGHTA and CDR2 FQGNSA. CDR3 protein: CASSLGRGTNNEQFF. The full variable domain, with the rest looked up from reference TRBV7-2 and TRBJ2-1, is GAGVSQSPSNKVTEKGKDVELRCDPISGHTALYWYRQSLGQGLEFLIYFQGNSAPDKSGLPSDRFSAERTGGSVSTLTIQRTQQEDSAVYLCASSLGRGTNNEQFFGPGTRLTVL.

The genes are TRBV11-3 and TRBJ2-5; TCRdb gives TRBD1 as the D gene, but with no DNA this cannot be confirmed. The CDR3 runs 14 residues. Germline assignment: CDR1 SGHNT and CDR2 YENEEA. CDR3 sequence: CASSFRDLSETQYF.

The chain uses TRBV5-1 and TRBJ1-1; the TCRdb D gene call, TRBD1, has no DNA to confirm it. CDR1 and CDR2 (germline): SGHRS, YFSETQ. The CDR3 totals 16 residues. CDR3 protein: CASSLGGGRMNTEAFF.

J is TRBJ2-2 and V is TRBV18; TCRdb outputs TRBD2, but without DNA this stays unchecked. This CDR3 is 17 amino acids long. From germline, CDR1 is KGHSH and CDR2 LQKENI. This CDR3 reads CASSPYGLATDTGELFF. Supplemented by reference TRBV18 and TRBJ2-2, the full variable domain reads NAGVMQNPRHLVRRRGQEARLRCSPMKGHSHVYWYRQLPEEGLKFMVYLQKENIIDESGMPKERFSAEFPKEGPSILRIQQVVRGDSAAYFCASSPYGLATDTGELFFGEGSRLTVL.

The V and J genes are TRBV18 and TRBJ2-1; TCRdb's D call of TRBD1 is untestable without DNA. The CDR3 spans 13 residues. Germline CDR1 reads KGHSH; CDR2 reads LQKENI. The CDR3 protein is CASSPRDYNEQFF. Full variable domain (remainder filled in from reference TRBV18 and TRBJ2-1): NAGVMQNPRHLVRRRGQEARLRCSPMKGHSHVYWYRQLPEEGLKFMVYLQKENIIDESGMPKERFSAEFPKEGPSILRIQQVVRGDSAAYFCASSPRDYNEQFFGPGTRLTVL.

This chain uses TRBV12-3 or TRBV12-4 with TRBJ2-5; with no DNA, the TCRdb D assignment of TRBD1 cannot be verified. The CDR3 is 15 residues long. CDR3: CASTSGGEGEETQYF.

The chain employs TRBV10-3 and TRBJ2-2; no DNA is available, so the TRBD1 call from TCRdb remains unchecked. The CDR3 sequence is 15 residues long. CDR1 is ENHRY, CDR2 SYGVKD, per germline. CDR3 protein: CAITSDRVNTGELFF.

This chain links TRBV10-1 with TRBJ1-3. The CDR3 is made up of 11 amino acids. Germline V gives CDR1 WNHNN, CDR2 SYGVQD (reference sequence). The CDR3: CASRSGNTIYF.